Shown below are 26 T cell receptor beta chains from a single sample sequenced in a study of cytomegalovirus exposure and HLA in healthy donors. Amplification used 60 Vbeta primers and 13 Jbeta primers. Profiled with immunoSEQ multiplex PCR; TCRdb holds only in-frame clones, not every one. The sample includes 200,000 to 250,000 clones, approximately 81% of them seen just once. Sequences were obtained from PBMCs. These receptors originate from a human donor in good health.

The chain links TRBV9 to TRBJ2-7; 14 bases match TRBD2. V gave up 0 bases and J gave up 2 bases; unmatched junction bases: 7. CDR3 size: 18 residues. Germline values: CDR1 SGDLS, CDR2 YYNGEE. The CDR3 here is CASSVAPGLAGGTYEQYF. The CDR3 region has the DNA TGTGCCAGCAGCGTAGCTCCTGGACTAGCGGGAGGTACCTACGAGCAGTACTTC.

CDR3 DNA: TGTGCCAGCAGGAATACCGGGACTATGACCGGGGAGCTGTTTTTT. This codes for CASRNTGTMTGELFF. The chain recombines TRBV6-1 with TRBJ2-2, with 7 bases that match TRBD2. Germline values: CDR1 MNHNS, CDR2 SASEGT. V lost 6 bases, J lost 5 bases, and 9 bases stayed unmatched. This CDR3 has 15 amino acids.

The rearrangement links TRBV5-4 to TRBJ2-7; 11 nucleotides match TRBD2. CDR1 is SGHNT, CDR2 YYREEE, per germline (reference sequence). The V segment lost 4 bases and the J segment 5 bases; nucleotides outside the gene matches: 11. This CDR3 spans 16 amino acids. The CDR3 nucleotides read TGTGCCAGCAGCCCAACGACTAGCGGGGCTCGCGACGAGCAGTACTTC. This sequence encodes CASSPTTSGARDEQYF.

This clone came up once. V and J are TRBV7-2 and TRBJ2-3; no reliable D call. V was clipped by 8 bases and J by 2 bases, with 8 bases between them. CDR1 is SGHTA, CDR2 FQGNSA, per germline. CDR3 length equals 12 residues. The CDR3 DNA follows: TGTGCCAGCGGCGGAACCACAGATACGCAGTATTTT. This gives the protein CASGGTTDTQYF.

CDR3 DNA: TGTGCCAGCGACCTTTTAGTAGCGGGAGCCCATGAGCAGTTCTTC. Its translation is CASDLLVAGAHEQFF. The chain carries TRBV28 and TRBJ2-1, with TRBD2 matching over 9 bases. Losses at the gene ends were 8 bases for V and 8 bases for J; bases not matched to a gene: 13. CDR3 length: 15 amino acids. Germline lookup yields CDR1 MDHEN and CDR2 SYDVKM.

The chain couples TRBV2 to TRBJ2-7; 7 bases are shared with TRBD1. CDR3 length: 13 amino acids. Germline V gives CDR1 SNHLY, CDR2 FYNNEI. V lost 9 bases, J lost 0 bases, and 5 bases stayed unmatched. This CDR3 reads CARGTESSYEQYF. DNA of the CDR3: TGTGCCAGGGGGACAGAGAGCTCCTACGAGCAGTACTTC.

The chain employs TRBV5-6 and TRBJ2-3, with 10 bases lining up with TRBD1. The CDR3 extends over 15 amino acids. Germline lookup yields CDR1 SGHDT and CDR2 YYEEEE. V shed 4 bases and J 3 bases; nucleotides not matched to a gene: 5. CDR3 sequence: CASSRDRGLTDTQYF. The CDR3 DNA follows: TGTGCCAGCAGCCGGGACAGGGGACTTACAGATACGCAGTATTTT.

This clone occurred once. The chain uses TRBV18 and TRBJ2-1, with 13 bases aligning to TRBD2. V was clipped by 6 bases and J by 5 bases; unmatched bases: 4. CDR3 length: 15 amino acids. The germline V gene encodes CDR1 KGHSH and CDR2 LQKENI. DNA for the CDR3: TGTGCCAGCTCGCCCGGACTAGCGGGAGACAATGAGCAGTTCTTC. Amino acids: CASSPGLAGDNEQFF. The full variable domain, rest sourced from reference TRBV18 and TRBJ2-1, is NAGVMQNPRHLVRRRGQEARLRCSPMKGHSHVYWYRQLPEEGLKFMVYLQKENIIDESGMPKERFSAEFPKEGPSILRIQQVVRGDSAAYFCASSPGLAGDNEQFFGPGTRLTVL.

The chain has TRBV18 and TRBJ2-5, with D possibly being TRBD1 (6 bases). This CDR3 has 14 residues. Germline CDR1 and CDR2: KGHSH and LQKENI. V was clipped by 3 bases and J by 7 bases, with 15 bases between them. As DNA, the CDR3 is TGTGCCAGCTCACCCCCCCCGATAGGGGGGACCCAGTACTTC. Residues: CASSPPPIGGTQYF. Full variable domain (outside the CDR3, taken from reference TRBV18 and TRBJ2-5): NAGVMQNPRHLVRRRGQEARLRCSPMKGHSHVYWYRQLPEEGLKFMVYLQKENIIDESGMPKERFSAEFPKEGPSILRIQQVVRGDSAAYFCASSPPPIGGTQYFGPGTRLLVL.

The chain combines TRBV28 with TRBJ1-2; 7 bases match TRBD1. Trimming removed 6 bases from V and 4 bases from J; junction bases left unmatched: 14. The CDR3 is 16 amino acids. Germline CDR1 MDHEN, CDR2 SYDVKM. The CDR3 bases are TGTGCCAGCAGGTCCGGAGGGGGACAGCTTATCTATGGCTACACCTTC. It is translated as CASRSGGGQLIYGYTF.

The chain combines TRBV9 with TRBJ2-1; TRBD2 matches at 8 bases. The ends lost 4 bases at V and 3 bases at J; junction bases unmatched: 9. The CDR3 consists of 16 residues. Germline lookup yields CDR1 SGDLS and CDR2 YYNGEE. CDR3 region: CASSFYRGRNYNEQFF. CDR3 coding DNA: TGTGCCAGCAGCTTTTACCGCGGGAGGAACTACAATGAGCAGTTCTTC.

The chain has TRBV7-2 and TRBJ2-7; 9 bases agree with TRBD1. The CDR3 is made up of 15 amino acids. Per the germline V gene, CDR1 is SGHTA and CDR2 is FQGNSA. V was pared by 2 bases and J by 3 bases, with 5 bases of the junction left unmatched. The CDR3 coding sequence is TGTGCCAGCAGCTTAAGCTCGGGACAGGGCTACGAGCAGTACTTC. It specifies CASSLSSGQGYEQYF.

J is TRBJ2-1 and V is TRBV9; 7 positions match TRBD2. The germline V gene encodes CDR1 SGDLS and CDR2 YYNGEE. After removal of 4 bases from V and 3 bases from J, the junction contained 7 bases not matched to a gene. CDR3 length: 15 amino acids. CDR3 coding DNA: TGTGCCAGCAGCACCGCGGGAGCTGACTACAATGAGCAGTTCTTC. Protein sequence: CASSTAGADYNEQFF.

The rearrangement links TRBV11-2 to TRBJ2-5, with 8 bases lining up with TRBD1. Germline V gives CDR1 SGHAT, CDR2 FQNNGV. CDR3 length: 14 amino acids. After removal of 1 base from V and 4 bases from J, the junction contained 2 bases not matched to a gene. In DNA form, the CDR3 reads TGTGCCAGCAGCTTAGGGACAGGGCGAGAGACCCAGTACTTC. This encodes CASSLGTGRETQYF.

This clone has just one count. This chain uses TRBV21-1 with TRBJ2-7; TRBD1, the table's D call, lacks a check against the DNA. TRBV21-1 is a documented pseudogene. The CDR3 consists of 15 residues. CDR3 in amino acids: CASSKGGGSSYEQYF. In DNA, the CDR3 is TGTGCCAGCAGCAAAGGGGGCGGTAGCTCCTACGAGCAGTACTTC.

CDR3 amino acids: CASTSRQGVQETQYF. CDR3 bases: TGTGCCAGCACCTCGAGACAGGGGGTGCAAGAGACCCAGTACTTC. The rearrangement uses TRBV28 and TRBJ2-5, with TRBD1 matching 9 bases. The CDR3 is 15 residues long. Losses at the gene ends were 7 bases for V and 2 bases for J; bases not matched to a gene: 8. The germline CDR1 and CDR2 sequences are MDHEN and SYDVKM. The entire variable domain, with the rest obtained from reference TRBV28 and TRBJ2-5, is as follows: DVKVTQSSRYLVKRTGEKVFLECVQDMDHENMFWYRQDPGLGLRLIYFSYDVKMKEKGDIPEGYSVSREKKERFSLILESASTNQTSMYLCASTSRQGVQETQYFGPGTRLLVL.

V is TRBV5-1 and J is TRBJ1-1, with 7 bases identical to TRBD1. V shed 3 bases and J 5 bases; nucleotides not matched to a gene: 25. The germline V gene encodes CDR1 SGHRS and CDR2 YFSETQ. The CDR3 has 20 amino acids. CDR3: CASSSGQLAIRTRGGTEAFF. CDR3 coding DNA: TGCGCCAGCAGCTCGGGACAGCTAGCTATAAGAACACGGGGAGGAACTGAAGCTTTCTTT.

This rearrangement joins TRBV9 to TRBJ2-6; D remains unclear. The CDR3 loop spans 19 amino acids. Germline V gene data show CDR1 as SGDLS and CDR2 as YYNGEE. V was cut by 2 bases and J by 0 bases, with 18 bases left in between. CDR3 protein: CASSVTTTTSFSGANVLTF. CDR3 coding DNA: TGTGCCAGCAGCGTTACGACGACAACTTCCTTCTCTGGGGCCAACGTCCTGACTTTC.

The gene calls are TRBV29-1 and TRBJ2-3; a possible D gene is TRBD1 (5 bases). The CDR3 spans 13 residues. The germline CDR1 and CDR2 sequences are SQVTM and ANQGSEA. V shed 3 bases and J shed 4 bases, with 11 bases lying between them. CDR3 protein: CSVDDVGPDTQYF. The CDR3 nucleotides read TGCAGCGTTGATGATGTGGGGCCAGATACGCAGTATTTT.

The chain links TRBV29-1 to TRBJ2-1; TRBD2 aligns across 11 bases. Germline V gene sequence: CDR1 SQVTM, CDR2 ANQGSEA. V dropped 3 bases and J dropped 3; count of bases not matched to a gene: 10. The CDR3 totals 17 residues. The CDR3 nucleotides read TGCAGCGTTGATAGGGGTCTAGCGGGAGGAGTCTACAATGAGCAGTTCTTC. This encodes CSVDRGLAGGVYNEQFF.

This clone has a handful of counts. V is TRBV6-1 and J is TRBJ1-2; D is unclear. This CDR3 contains 15 residues. The germline V gene has CDR1 MNHNS and CDR2 SASEGT. Trimming stripped 3 bases from V and 3 bases from J, with 14 bases between. The CDR3, as DNA: TGTGCCAGCAGTGACTCGAACAGTGCTGACTATGGCTACACCTTC. It translates to CASSDSNSADYGYTF.

Turning to this clone: At one boundary the junction diverges from the germline segment, which might be a read error. The CDR3 spells CASSLGGLEVTQYF. The DNA of the CDR3 is TGTGCTAGCAGCTTAGGAGGACTAGAGGTGACCCAGTACTTC. The chain joins TRBV7-7 to TRBJ2-5, with 7 nucleotides matching TRBD2. This CDR3 comprises 14 residues. Germline-derived CDR1 and CDR2 are SSHAT and FNYEAQ (reference sequence).

V gene TRBV10-1 combines with J gene TRBJ2-7, with 7 bases that match TRBD1. The CDR3 covers 13 residues. The germline gives CDR1 WNHNN, CDR2 SYGVQD (reference sequence). V was clipped by 6 bases and J by 7 bases; unmatched bases: 9. The CDR3 DNA reads TGCGCCAGCAGGCCGGGACAGTTGTGGGAGCAGTACTTC. Residues: CASRPGQLWEQYF.

The V call is TRBV7-3, the J call TRBJ2-7, with D tentatively TRBD2 (6 bases). The ends were cut back, 2 bases at V and 4 bases at J, with 12 bases in the middle. The CDR3 consists of 14 residues. The germline CDR1 and CDR2 sequences are SGHTA and FQGTGA. In DNA form, the CDR3 reads TGTGCCAGCAGCTTAGGAGGGACCGGGTACGAGCAGTACTTC. Amino acid sequence: CASSLGGTGYEQYF.

The genes are TRBV2 and TRBJ2-1; TRBD2 aligns across 9 bases. The V gene end was trimmed by 1 base and the J gene end by 0 bases; junction bases not matched to a gene: 4. The CDR3 totals 17 residues. Germline V gene data show CDR1 as SNHLY and CDR2 as FYNNEI. CDR3: CASSEGLAVSSYNEQFF. CDR3 in DNA: TGTGCCAGCAGTGAAGGACTAGCGGTAAGCTCCTACAATGAGCAGTTCTTC.

The V call is TRBV6-5, the J call TRBJ2-3, with D possibly matching TRBD2 (6 bases). V was clipped by 5 bases and J by 2 bases, with 14 bases between them. The CDR3 has 15 amino acids. CDR1 MNHEY and CDR2 SVGAGI come from the germline V gene. The CDR3 bases are TGTGCCAGCAGTCTAAAGGGACTCCTCACAGATACGCAGTATTTT. It is translated as CASSLKGLLTDTQYF.